The clone carrying this T cell receptor (beta chain) came up a few times. What it binds is not known. Every donor was a healthy person donating bone marrow. The CDR3 has 13 residues. Germline CDR1 is SGHRS and CDR2 is YFSETQ. The ends lost 4 bases at V and 4 bases at J; junction bases unmatched: 5. This sample was taken from a study of cytomegalovirus exposure and HLA in healthy donors. Points from the study as a whole: Earlier analysis looked at TCR beta V segments, and most were productive about 90% or about 30% of the time. A reported reduction in N-insertions relative to the roughly 670-donor mean was seen in an Asian-associated ancestry cluster in a later analysis.

PCR used 60 Vbeta primers and 13 Jbeta primers. Authors' methods: Among the unique TCR beta chains that a later analysis counted, around 82 million in all, about 11 million were shared. Clones were read by immunoSEQ multiplex PCR, and TCRdb kept only the in-frame ones, dropping some. Clone size and V and J calls were adopted from that table, with D and trimming inferred from the DNA. The sample lists around 92,000 clones; under 85% were seen once. The V gene is TRBV5-1, the J gene TRBJ2-7; 7 bases are a match to TRBD1. The sequence came from a female donor in good health and CMV-seropositive. The specimen was PBMCs. The CDR3 loop reads CASSIQGEYEQYF. The CDR3 DNA is TGCGCCAGCAGCATCCAGGGGGAATACGAGCAGTACTTC.